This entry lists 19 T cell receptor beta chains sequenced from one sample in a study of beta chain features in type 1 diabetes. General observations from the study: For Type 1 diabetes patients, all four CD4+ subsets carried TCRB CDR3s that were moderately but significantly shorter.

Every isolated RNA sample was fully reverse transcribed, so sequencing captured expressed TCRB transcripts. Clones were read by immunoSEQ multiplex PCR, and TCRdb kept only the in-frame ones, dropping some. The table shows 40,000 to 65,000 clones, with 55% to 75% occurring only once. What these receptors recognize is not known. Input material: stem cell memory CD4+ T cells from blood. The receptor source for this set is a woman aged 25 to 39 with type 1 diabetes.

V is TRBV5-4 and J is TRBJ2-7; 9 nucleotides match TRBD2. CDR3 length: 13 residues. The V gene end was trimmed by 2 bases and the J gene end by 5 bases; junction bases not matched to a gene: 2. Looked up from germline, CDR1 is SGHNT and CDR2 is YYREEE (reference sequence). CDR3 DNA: TGTGCCAGCAGCTTACTAGCGGGTAACGAGCAGTACTTC. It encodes CASSLLAGNEQYF.

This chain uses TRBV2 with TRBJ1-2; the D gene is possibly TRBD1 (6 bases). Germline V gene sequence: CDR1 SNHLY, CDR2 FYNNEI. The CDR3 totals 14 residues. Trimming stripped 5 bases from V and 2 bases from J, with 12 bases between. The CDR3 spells CASSRQGPNYGYTF. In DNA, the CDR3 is TGTGCCAGCAGTAGGCAGGGGCCCAACTATGGCTACACCTTC.

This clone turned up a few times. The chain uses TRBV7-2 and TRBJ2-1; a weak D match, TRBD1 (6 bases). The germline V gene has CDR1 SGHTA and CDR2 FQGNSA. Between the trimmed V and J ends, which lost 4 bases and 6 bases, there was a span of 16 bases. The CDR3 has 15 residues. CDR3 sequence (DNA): TGTGCCAGCAGCTCGCAGGGGACCATGGGCAATGAGCAGTTCTTC. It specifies CASSSQGTMGNEQFF.

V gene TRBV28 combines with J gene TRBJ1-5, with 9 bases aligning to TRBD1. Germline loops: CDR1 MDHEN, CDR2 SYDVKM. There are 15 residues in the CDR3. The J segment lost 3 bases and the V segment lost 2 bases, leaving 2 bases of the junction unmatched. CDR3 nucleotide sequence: TGTGCCAGCAGTTTAGGGACAGGGAACAATCAGCCCCAGCATTTT. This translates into CASSLGTGNNQPQHF.

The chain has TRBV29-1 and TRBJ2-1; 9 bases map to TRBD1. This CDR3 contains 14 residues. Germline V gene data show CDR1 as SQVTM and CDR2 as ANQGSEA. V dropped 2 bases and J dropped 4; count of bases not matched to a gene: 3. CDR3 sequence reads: CSVEPGQGYNEQFF. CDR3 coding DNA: TGCAGCGTTGAACCGGGACAGGGATACAATGAGCAGTTCTTC.

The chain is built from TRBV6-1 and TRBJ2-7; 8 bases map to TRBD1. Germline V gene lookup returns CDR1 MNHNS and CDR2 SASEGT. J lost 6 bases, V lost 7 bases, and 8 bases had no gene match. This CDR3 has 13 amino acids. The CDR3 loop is CASITQGAGEQYF. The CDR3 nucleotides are TGTGCCAGCATTACTCAGGGGGCGGGCGAGCAGTACTTC.

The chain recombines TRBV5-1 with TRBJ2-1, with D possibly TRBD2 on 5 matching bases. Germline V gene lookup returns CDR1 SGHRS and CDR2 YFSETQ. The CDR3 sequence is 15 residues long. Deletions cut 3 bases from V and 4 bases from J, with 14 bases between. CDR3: CASSSPYGVYNEQFF. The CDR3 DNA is TGCGCCAGCAGCTCCCCTTACGGGGTATACAATGAGCAGTTCTTC.

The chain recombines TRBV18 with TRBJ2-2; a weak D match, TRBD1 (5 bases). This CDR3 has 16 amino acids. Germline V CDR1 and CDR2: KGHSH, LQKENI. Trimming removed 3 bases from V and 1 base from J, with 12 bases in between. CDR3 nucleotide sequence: TGTGCCAGCTCACCGTCCGCAGGACAGAACACCGGGGAGCTGTTTTTT. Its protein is CASSPSAGQNTGELFF.

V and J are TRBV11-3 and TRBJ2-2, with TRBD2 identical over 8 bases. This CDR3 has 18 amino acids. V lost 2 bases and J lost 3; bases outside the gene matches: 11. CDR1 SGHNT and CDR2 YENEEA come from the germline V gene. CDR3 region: CASSLPWTSRRYTGELFF. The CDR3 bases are TGTGCCAGCAGCTTACCCTGGACTAGCCGACGTTACACCGGGGAGCTGTTTTTT.

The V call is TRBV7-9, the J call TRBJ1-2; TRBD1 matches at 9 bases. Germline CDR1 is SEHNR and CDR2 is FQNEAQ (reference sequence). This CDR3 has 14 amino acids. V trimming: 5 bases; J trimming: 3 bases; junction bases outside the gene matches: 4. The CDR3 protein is CASSATGGDYGYTF. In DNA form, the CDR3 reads TGTGCCAGCAGCGCGACAGGGGGAGACTATGGCTACACCTTC.

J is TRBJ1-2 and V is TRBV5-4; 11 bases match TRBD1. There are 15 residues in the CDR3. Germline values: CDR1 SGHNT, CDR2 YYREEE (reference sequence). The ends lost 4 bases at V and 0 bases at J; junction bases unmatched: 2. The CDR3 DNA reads TGTGCCAGCAGCCAGGGACAGGGGGCTAACTATGGCTACACCTTC. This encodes CASSQGQGANYGYTF.

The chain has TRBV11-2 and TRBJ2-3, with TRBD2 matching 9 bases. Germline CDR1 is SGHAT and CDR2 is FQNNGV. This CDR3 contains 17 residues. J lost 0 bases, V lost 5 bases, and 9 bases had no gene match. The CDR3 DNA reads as TGTGCCAGCAGCCCGCTCGCGACTAGCGGAAGCACAGATACGCAGTATTTT. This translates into CASSPLATSGSTDTQYF.

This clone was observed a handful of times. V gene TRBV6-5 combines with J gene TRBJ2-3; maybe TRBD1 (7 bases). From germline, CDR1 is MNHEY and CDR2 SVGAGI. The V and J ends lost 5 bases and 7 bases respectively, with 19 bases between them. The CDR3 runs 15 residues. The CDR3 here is CASSPTGLGRHTQYF. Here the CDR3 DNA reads TGTGCCAGCAGTCCGACAGGGCTCGGGAGACATACGCAGTATTTT.

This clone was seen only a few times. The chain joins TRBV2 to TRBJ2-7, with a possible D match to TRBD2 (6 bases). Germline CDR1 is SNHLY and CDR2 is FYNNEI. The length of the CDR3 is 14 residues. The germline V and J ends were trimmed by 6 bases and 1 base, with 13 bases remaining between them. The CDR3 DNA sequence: TGTGCCAGCAGCCAACAACTAGCTTCCTACGAGCAGTACTTC. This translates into CASSQQLASYEQYF.

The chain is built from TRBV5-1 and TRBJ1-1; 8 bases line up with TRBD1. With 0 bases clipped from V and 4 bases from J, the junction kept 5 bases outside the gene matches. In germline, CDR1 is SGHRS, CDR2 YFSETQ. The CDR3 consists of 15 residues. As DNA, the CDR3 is TGCGCCAGCAGCTTGGCAGGGGGCTTGGGCACTGAAGCTTTCTTT. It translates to CASSLAGGLGTEAFF. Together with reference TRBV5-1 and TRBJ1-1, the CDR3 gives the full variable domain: KAGVTQTPRYLIKTRGQQVTLSCSPISGHRSVSWYQQTPGQGLQFLFEYFSETQRNKGNFPGRFSGRQFSNSRSEMNVSTLELGDSALYLCASSLAGGLGTEAFFGQGTRLTVV.

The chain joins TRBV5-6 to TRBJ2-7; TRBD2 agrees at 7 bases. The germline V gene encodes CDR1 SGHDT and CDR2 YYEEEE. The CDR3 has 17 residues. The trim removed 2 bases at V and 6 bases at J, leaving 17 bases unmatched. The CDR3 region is CASSFPSAGRRLGEQYF. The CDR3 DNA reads TGTGCCAGCAGCTTTCCTTCAGCGGGGCGCCGTCTCGGCGAGCAGTACTTC.

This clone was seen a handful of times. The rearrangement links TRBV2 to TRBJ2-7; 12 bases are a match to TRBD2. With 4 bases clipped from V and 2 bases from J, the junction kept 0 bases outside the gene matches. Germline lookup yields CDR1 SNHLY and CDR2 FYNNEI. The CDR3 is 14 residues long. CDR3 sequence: CASSASGRAYEQYF. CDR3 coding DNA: TGTGCCAGCAGTGCTAGCGGGAGGGCCTACGAGCAGTACTTC.

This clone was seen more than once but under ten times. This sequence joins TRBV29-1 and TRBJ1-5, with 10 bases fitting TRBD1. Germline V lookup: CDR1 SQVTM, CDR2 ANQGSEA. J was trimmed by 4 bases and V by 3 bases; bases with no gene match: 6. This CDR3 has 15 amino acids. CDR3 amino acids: CSVEEGGQGNQPQHF. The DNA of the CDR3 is TGCAGCGTTGAGGAGGGGGGACAGGGGAATCAGCCCCAGCATTTT.

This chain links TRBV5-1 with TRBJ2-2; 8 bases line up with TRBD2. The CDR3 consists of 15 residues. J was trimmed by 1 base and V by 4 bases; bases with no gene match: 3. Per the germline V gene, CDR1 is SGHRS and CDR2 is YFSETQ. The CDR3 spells CASSPGTRNTGELFF. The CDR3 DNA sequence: TGCGCCAGCAGCCCCGGGACTAGGAACACCGGGGAGCTGTTTTTT. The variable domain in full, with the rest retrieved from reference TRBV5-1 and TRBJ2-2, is KAGVTQTPRYLIKTRGQQVTLSCSPISGHRSVSWYQQTPGQGLQFLFEYFSETQRNKGNFPGRFSGRQFSNSRSEMNVSTLELGDSALYLCASSPGTRNTGELFFGEGSRLTVL.